The sequence of this TCR beta chain was determined in a study of T-cell reconstitution after alpha-beta-depleted transplantation in children. A TCRbeta library incorporating unique molecular identifiers was prepared. TCRdb called the PCR reads again in MiXCR, with one record for every CDR3 protein. Among some 300,000 distinct CDR3 sequences listed, about 9.3% were seen once. Germline lookup yields CDR1 DFQATT and CDR2 SNEGSKA (reference sequence). Trimming removed 3 bases from V and 1 base from J; junction bases left unmatched: 11. The CDR3 has 16 residues. The receptor comes from a human donor who donated a stem cell graft to a child with acute lymphoblastic leukemia. This chain links TRBV20-1 with TRBJ2-7; 8 bases map to TRBD2. The sequencing here drew on PBMCs from the stem cell graft donor, taken from the stem cell graft. CDR3 region: CSASDLLAAWSYEQYF. The CDR3, as DNA: TGCAGTGCTAGCGACTTACTAGCGGCTTGGTCCTACGAGCAGTACTTC.